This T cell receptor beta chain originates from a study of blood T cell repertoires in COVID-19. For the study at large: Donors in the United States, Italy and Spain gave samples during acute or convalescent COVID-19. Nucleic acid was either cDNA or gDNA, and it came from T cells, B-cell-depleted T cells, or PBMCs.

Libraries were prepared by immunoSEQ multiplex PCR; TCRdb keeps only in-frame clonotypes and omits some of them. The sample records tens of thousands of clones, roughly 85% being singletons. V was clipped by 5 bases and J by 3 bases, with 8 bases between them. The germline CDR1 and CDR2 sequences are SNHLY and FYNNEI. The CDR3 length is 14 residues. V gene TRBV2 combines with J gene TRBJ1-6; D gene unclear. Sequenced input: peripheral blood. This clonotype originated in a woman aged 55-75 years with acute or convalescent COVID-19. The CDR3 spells CASSIEGYNSPLHF. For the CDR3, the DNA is TGTGCCAGCAGTATCGAGGGCTATAATTCACCCCTCCACTTT.